A selection of T cell receptor beta chains follows, all from one sample in a study of shared clonotypes between healthy human individuals. Produced via immunoSEQ multiplex PCR; TCRdb's table is partial and in-frame only. The table lists hundreds of thousands of clones, roughly 95% of them singletons. Sequenced sample: naive CD8+ T cells sorted from blood. The origin of the receptors is a woman younger than 45 in good health. Both conserved end residues are trimmed from each CDR3.

CDR3 length: 12
V gene: TRBV27
J gene: TRBJ2-7
CDR3 protein: ASSLGVSPYEQY

CDR3 length: 12
V gene: TRBV10-3
J gene: TRBJ1-1
CDR3 protein: AISEGPFGTEAF

CDR3 length: 11
V gene: TRBV27
J gene: TRBJ2-7
CDR3 protein: ASSLRGRYEQY

CDR3 length: 12
V gene: TRBV6-6
J gene: TRBJ2-1
CDR3 protein: ASSYSMPSREQF

CDR3 length: 15
V gene: TRBV6-1
J gene: TRBJ1-2
CDR3 protein: ASSVTMTGGRLYGYT

CDR3 length: 12
V gene: TRBV28
J gene: TRBJ2-3
CDR3 protein: ASSSTEGEDTQY

CDR3 length: 10
V gene: TRBV2
J gene: TRBJ1-1
CDR3 protein: ASTILNTEAF

CDR3 length: 10
V gene: TRBV7-9
J gene: TRBJ2-1
CDR3 protein: ATALAGNEQF

CDR3 length: 11
V gene: TRBV6-1
J gene: TRBJ2-7
CDR3 protein: ASSGGLAYEQY

CDR3 length: 11
V gene: TRBV29-1
J gene: TRBJ2-1
CDR3 protein: SLAGVSYNEQF

CDR3 length: 13
V gene: TRBV4-1
J gene: TRBJ2-7
CDR3 protein: ASSPLVTVSYEQY

CDR3 length: 13
V gene: TRBV2
J gene: TRBJ1-5
CDR3 protein: ASSRAETDNQPQH

CDR3 length: 13
V gene: TRBV7-6
J gene: TRBJ1-4
CDR3 protein: ASSLGRRANEKLF

CDR3 length: 10
V gene: TRBV7-9
J gene: TRBJ2-7
CDR3 protein: ASSLSDAEQY

CDR3 length: 17
V gene: TRBV7-9
J gene: TRBJ2-1
CDR3 protein: ASSSDPWVSGRTYNEQF

CDR3 length: 13
V gene: TRBV5-6
J gene: TRBJ1-3
CDR3 protein: ASSFGTGSGNTIY

CDR3 length: 13
V gene: TRBV7-6
J gene: TRBJ2-1
CDR3 protein: ASSLTGGPSNEQF

CDR3 length: 13
V gene: TRBV2
J gene: TRBJ1-5
CDR3 protein: ASSEGEFSNQPQH

CDR3 length: 12
V gene: TRBV5-6
J gene: TRBJ1-2
CDR3 protein: ASSFGGGVGGYT

CDR3 length: 12
V gene: TRBV9
J gene: TRBJ2-5
CDR3 protein: ASSVGTGIETQY

CDR3 length: 12
V gene: TRBV9
J gene: TRBJ2-7
CDR3 protein: ASSVGGRSYEQY

CDR3 length: 11
V gene: TRBV19
J gene: TRBJ2-7
CDR3 protein: ASSIGVTYEQY

CDR3 length: 12
V gene: TRBV5-1
J gene: TRBJ2-7
CDR3 protein: ASSLEGRPYEQY

CDR3 length: 13
V gene: TRBV7-9
J gene: TRBJ1-3
CDR3 protein: ASSLAGGFGNTIY

CDR3 length: 13
V gene: TRBV27
J gene: TRBJ2-2
CDR3 protein: ASSWDRGRNGELF

CDR3 length: 12
V gene: TRBV6-5
J gene: TRBJ2-1
CDR3 protein: ASRDPEAYNEQF

CDR3 length: 12
V gene: TRBV7-9
J gene: TRBJ2-5
CDR3 protein: ASSLVGVQETQY

CDR3 length: 12
V gene: TRBV4-1
J gene: TRBJ2-7
CDR3 protein: ASREREGTYEQY

CDR3 length: 13
V gene: TRBV19
J gene: NA
CDR3 protein: ASSPPGLASYEQY

CDR3 length: 11
V gene: TRBV28
J gene: TRBJ1-4
CDR3 protein: ASRFEDNEKLF

CDR3 length: 12
V gene: TRBV19
J gene: TRBJ1-2
CDR3 protein: ASNPQGVTAGYT

CDR3 length: 13
V gene: TRBV28
J gene: TRBJ1-1
CDR3 protein: ASSFLPGRNTEAF

CDR3 length: 12
V gene: TRBV2
J gene: TRBJ2-5
CDR3 protein: ASSGWDRGETQY

CDR3 length: 14
V gene: TRBV28
J gene: TRBJ2-7
CDR3 protein: ASSPPGHEEAYEQY

CDR3 length: 10
V gene: TRBV7-8
J gene: TRBJ1-1
CDR3 protein: ASSQGTTEAF

CDR3 length: 11
V gene: TRBV9
J gene: TRBJ1-1
CDR3 protein: ASSVGGDTEAF

CDR3 length: 12
V gene: TRBV4-1
J gene: TRBJ1-6
CDR3 protein: ASSRGLSNSPLH